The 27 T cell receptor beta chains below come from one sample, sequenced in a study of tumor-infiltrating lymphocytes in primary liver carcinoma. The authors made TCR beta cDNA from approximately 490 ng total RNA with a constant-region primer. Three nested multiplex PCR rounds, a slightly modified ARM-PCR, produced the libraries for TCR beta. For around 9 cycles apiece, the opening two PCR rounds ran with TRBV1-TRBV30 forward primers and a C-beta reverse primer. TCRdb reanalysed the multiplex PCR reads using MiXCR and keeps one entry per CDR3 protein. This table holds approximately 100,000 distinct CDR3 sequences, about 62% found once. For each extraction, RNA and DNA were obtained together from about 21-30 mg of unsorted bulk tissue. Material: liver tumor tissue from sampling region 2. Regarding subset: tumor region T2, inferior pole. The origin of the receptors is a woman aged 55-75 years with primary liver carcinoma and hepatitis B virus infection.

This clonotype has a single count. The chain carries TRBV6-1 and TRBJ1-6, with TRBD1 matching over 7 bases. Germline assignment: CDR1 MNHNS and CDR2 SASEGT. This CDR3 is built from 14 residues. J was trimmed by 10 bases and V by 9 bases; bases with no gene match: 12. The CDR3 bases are TGTGCCAGGAGTCCAACAGGGGAAGGATCACCCCTCCACTTT. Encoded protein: CARSPTGEGSPLHF.

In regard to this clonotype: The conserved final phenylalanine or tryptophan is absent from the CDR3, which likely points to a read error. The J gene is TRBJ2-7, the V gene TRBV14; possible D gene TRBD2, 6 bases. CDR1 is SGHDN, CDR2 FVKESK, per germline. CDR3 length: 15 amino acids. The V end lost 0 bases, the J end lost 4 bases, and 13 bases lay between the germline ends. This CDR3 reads CASSQDYGSGYEQYI. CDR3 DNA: TGTGCCAGCAGCCAAGATTACGGGAGCGGGTACGAGCAGTACATC.

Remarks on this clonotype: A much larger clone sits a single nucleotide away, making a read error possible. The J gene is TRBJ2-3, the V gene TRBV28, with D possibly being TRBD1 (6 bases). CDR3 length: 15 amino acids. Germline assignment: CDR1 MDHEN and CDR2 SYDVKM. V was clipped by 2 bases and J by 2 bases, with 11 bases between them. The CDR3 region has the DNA TGTGCCAGCAGTTTAGCAGGGGCCCACACAGATACGCAGTATTTT. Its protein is CASSLAGAHTDTQYF.

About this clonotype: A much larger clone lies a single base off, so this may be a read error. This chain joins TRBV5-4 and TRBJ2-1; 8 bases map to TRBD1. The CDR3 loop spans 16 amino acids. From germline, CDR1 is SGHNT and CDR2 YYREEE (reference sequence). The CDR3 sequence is CANSLAGGNTYNEQFF. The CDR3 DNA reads TGTGCCAACAGCTTGGCAGGGGGCAATACCTACAATGAGCAGTTCTTC.

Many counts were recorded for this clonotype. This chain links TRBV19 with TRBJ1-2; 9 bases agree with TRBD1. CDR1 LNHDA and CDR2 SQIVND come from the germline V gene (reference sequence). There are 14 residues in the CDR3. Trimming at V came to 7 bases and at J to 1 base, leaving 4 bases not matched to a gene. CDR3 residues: CASTTTGGNYGYTF. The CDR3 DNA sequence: TGTGCCAGTACCACGACAGGGGGTAACTATGGCTACACCTTC.

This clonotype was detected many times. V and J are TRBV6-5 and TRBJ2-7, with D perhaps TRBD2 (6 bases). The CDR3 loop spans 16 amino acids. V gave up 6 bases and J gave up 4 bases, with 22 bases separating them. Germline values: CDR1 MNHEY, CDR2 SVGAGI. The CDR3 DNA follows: TGTGCCAGCAGACCGACCCCGGGACGGGAGTCGTACGAGCAGTACTTC. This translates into CASRPTPGRESYEQYF.

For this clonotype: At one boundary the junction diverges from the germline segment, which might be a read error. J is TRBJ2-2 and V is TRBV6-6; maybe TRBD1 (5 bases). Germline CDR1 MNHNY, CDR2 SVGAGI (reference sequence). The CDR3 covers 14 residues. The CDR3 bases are TGTGCCAGTATGTGGGGCCGGAACACCGTGGAGCTGTTTTTT. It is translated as CASMWGRNTVELFF.

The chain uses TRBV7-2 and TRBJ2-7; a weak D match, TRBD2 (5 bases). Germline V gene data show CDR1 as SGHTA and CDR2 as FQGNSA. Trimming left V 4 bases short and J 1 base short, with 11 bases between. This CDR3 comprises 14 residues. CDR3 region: CASSSQRKSYEQYF. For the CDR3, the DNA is TGTGCCAGCAGCTCCCAGCGGAAGTCCTACGAGCAGTACTTC.

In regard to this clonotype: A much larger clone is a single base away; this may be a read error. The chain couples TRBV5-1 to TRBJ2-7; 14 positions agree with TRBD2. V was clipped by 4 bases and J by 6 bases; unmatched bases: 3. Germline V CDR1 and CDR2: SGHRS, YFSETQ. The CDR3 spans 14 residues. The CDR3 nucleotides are TGCGCCAGCAGCATGGGACTAGCGGGAGTCGAGCAGTACTTC. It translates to CASSMGLAGVEQYF.

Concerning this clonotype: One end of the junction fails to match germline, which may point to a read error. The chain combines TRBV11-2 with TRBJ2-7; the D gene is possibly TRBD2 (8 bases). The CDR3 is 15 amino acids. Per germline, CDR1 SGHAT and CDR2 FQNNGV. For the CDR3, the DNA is TGTACCAGCAACTTAGCGGGACAGCCCTCCTACAAGCAGTACTTC. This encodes CTSNLAGQPSYKQYF.

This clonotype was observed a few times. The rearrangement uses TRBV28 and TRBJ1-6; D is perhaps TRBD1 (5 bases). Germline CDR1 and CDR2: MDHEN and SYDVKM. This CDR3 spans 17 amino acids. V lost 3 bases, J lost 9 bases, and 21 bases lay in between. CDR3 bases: TGTGCCAGCAGTTTCGCGGCACGGGGGGATTTGGGTTCACCCCTCCACTTT. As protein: CASSFAARGDLGSPLHF.

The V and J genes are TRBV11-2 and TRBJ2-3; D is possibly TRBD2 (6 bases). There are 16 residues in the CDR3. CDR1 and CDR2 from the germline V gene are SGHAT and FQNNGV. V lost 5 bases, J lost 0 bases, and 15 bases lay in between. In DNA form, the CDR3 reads TGTGCCAGCAGCCTGCGACGGGGGTCAAGCACAGATACGCAGTATTTT. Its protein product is CASSLRRGSSTDTQYF. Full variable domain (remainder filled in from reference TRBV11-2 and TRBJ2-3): EAGVAQSPRYKIIEKRQSVAFWCNPISGHATLYWYQQILGQGPKLLIQFQNNGVVDDSQLPKDRFSAERLKGVDSTLKIQPAKLEDSAVYLCASSLRRGSSTDTQYFGPGTRLTVL.

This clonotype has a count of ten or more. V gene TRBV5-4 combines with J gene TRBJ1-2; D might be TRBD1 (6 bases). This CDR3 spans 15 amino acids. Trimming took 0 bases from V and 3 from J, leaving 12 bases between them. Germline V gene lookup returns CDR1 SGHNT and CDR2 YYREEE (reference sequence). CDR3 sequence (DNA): TGTGCCAGCAGCTTGGAGGGTTACAGGGACTATGGCTACACCTTC. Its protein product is CASSLEGYRDYGYTF.

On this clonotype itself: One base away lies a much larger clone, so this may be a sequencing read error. The CDR3 DNA follows: TGTGCCGGCAGTTACTCGTCCGGTTTTTTGAACAATGAGCAGTTCTTC. Encoded protein: CAGSYSSGFLNNEQFF. This rearrangement joins TRBV6-5 to TRBJ2-1, with D hard to call. CDR1 MNHEY and CDR2 SVGAGI come from the germline V gene. This CDR3 region has 16 residues.

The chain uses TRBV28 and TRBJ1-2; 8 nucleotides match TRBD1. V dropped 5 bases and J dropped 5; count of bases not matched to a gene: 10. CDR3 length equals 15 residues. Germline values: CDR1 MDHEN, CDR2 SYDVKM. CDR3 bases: TGTGCCAGCAGTGCTTCCGGACAGGGAGATTATGGCTACACCTTC. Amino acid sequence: CASSASGQGDYGYTF.

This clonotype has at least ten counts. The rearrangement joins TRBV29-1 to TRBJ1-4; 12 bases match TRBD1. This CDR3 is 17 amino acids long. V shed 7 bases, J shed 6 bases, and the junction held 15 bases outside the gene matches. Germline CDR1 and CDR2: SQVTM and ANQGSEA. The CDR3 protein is CSATKRDRGRRYEKLFF. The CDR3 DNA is TGCAGCGCCACCAAACGGGACAGGGGGCGCCGATATGAAAAACTGTTTTTT.

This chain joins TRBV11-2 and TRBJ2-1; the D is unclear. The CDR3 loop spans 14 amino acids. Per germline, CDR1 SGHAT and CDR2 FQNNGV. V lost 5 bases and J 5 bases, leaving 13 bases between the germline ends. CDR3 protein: CASSLVRTDNEQFF. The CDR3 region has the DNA TGTGCCAGCAGCCTAGTACGGACGGACAATGAGCAGTTCTTC.

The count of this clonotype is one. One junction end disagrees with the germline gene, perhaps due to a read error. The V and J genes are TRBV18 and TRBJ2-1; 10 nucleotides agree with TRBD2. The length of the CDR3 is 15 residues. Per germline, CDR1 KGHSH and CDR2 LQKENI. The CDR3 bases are TGTGCCAGCCCGTCCCTAGCGGGAGCCGACAATGACCAGTTCTTC. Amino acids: CASPSLAGADNDQFF.

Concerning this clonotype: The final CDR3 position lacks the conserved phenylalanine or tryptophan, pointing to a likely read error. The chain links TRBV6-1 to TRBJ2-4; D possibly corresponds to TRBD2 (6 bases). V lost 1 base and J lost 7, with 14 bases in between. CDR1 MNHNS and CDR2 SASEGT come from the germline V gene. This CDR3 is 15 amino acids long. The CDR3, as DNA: TGTGCCAGCAGTGAAGTCGTCGGGAGCTTGAACATTCAGTACTCC. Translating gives CASSEVVGSLNIQYS.

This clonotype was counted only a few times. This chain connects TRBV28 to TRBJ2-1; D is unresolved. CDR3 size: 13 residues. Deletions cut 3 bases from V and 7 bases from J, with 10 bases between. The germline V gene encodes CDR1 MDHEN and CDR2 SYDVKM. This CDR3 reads CASSFRSWNEQFF. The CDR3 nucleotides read TGTGCCAGCAGTTTTAGAAGTTGGAATGAGCAGTTCTTC.

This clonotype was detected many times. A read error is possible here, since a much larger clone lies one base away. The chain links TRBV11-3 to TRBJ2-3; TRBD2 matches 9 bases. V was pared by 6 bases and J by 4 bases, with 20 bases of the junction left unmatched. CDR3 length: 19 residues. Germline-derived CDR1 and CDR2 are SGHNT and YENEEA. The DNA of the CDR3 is TGTGCCAGCAGTTACTTAGGGCGGGGGGGCCCGTTTCGCCCAGATACGCAGTATTTT. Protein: CASSYLGRGGPFRPDTQYF.

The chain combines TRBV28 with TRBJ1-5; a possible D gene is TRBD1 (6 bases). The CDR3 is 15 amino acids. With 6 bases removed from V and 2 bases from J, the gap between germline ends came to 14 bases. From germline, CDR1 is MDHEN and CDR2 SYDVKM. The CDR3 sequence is CASSARGLGNQPQHF. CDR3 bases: TGTGCCAGCAGCGCTAGGGGGTTAGGCAATCAGCCCCAGCATTTT.

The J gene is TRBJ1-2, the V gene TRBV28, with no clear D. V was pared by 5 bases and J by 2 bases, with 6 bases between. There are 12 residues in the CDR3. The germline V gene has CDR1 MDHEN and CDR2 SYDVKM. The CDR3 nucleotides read TGTGCCAGCAGTGAGACGAACTATGGCTACACCTTC. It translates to CASSETNYGYTF.

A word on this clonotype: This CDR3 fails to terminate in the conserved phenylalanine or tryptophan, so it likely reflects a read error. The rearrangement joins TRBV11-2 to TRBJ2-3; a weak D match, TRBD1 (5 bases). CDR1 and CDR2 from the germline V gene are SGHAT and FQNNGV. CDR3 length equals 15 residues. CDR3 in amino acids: CASSSQGFSIDTQYY. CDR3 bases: TGTGCCAGTAGCTCCCAGGGCTTTAGCATAGATACGCAGTATTAT.

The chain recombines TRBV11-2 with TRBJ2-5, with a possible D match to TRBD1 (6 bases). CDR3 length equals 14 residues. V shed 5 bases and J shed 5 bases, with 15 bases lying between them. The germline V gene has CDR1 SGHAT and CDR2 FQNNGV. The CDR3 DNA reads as TGTGCCAGCAGCCCCGGACAGCAACATGAGACCCAGTACTTC. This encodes CASSPGQQHETQYF.

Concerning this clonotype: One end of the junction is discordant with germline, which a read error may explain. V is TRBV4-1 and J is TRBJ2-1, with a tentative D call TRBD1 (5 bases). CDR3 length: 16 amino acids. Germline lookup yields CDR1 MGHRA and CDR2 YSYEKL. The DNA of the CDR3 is TGCGCCAGCTGCCAACTGGACATAATTTCCTACAATGAACAGTTCTTC. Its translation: CASCQLDIISYNEQFF.

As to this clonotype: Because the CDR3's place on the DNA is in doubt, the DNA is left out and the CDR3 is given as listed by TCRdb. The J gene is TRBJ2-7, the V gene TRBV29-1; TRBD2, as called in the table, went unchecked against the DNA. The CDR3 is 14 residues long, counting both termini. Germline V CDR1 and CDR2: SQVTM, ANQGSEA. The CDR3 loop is CSVALGTSEYEHYF.